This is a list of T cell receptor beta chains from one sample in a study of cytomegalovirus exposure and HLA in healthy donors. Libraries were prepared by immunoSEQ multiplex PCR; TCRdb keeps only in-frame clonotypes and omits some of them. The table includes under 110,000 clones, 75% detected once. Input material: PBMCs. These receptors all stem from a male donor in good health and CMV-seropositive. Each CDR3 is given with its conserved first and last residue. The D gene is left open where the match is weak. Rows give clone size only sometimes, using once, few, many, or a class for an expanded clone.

CDR3: CAISEGGPGQGASPLHF; J: TRBJ1-6; size: .; V: TRBV10-3; D: TRBD1
CDR3: CASGADWTDSGNTIYF; J: TRBJ1-3; size: .; V: TRBV28; D: .
CDR3: CACQHPGTGTPDTQYF; J: TRBJ2-3; size: .; V: TRBV30; D: TRBD1
CDR3: CASSVEGGGTEETQYF; J: TRBJ2-5; size: .; V: TRBV9; D: .
CDR3: CASSIFTGDNTEAFF; J: TRBJ1-1; size: .; V: TRBV7-6; D: TRBD1
CDR3: CASMRLTEAFF; J: TRBJ1-1; size: .; V: TRBV25-1; D: .
CDR3: CSVGGQGELFF; J: TRBJ2-2; size: few; V: TRBV29-1; D: .
CDR3: CASSFWGTSGGVPETQYF; J: TRBJ2-5; size: .; V: TRBV25-1; D: TRBD2
CDR3: CASSHGTDYEQYF; J: TRBJ2-7; size: .; V: TRBV27; D: TRBD1
CDR3: CASSGGGNTGELFF; J: TRBJ2-2; size: .; V: TRBV9; D: .
CDR3: CSVQTASRSPLNF; J: TRBJ1-6; size: .; V: TRBV29-1; D: .
CDR3: CASSLGDVMNTEAFF; J: TRBJ1-1; size: few; V: TRBV7-3; D: .
CDR3: CASSLPILSGSPLHF; J: TRBJ1-6; size: .; V: TRBV7-2; D: .
CDR3: CASSKASNRLRGTEAFF; J: TRBJ1-1; size: once; V: TRBV21-1; D: .
CDR3: CASRQRESGGTGELFF; J: TRBJ2-2; size: .; V: TRBV19; D: TRBD2